A single sample gave rise to the 16 T cell receptor beta chains below, sequenced in a study of Ad26.COV2.S vaccination and SARS-CoV-2 variants. Using immunoSEQ multiplex PCR, the repertoire was profiled, and TCRdb retains in-frame clones only, with some absent. The table includes roughly 350,000 clones, about 88% detected once. The treatment here: over 15 received Ad26.COV2.S at low or high dose, single or two shots; about five received placebo; per-sample allocation not given. Sampling happened 63 days after the first vaccine or placebo injection. Sequencing was performed on peripheral blood, taken in a trial of Ad26.COV2.S vaccine versus placebo. The receptors were gathered from a person aged 18-65 years who received the Ad26.COV2.S COVID-19 vaccine or a placebo.

The chain combines TRBV19 with TRBJ1-1; 9 bases are shared with TRBD1. V was pared by 4 bases and J by 4 bases, with 10 bases of the junction left unmatched. The CDR3 covers 16 residues. Germline loops: CDR1 LNHDA, CDR2 SQIVND (reference sequence). CDR3 region: CASSTGTGSVGTEAFF. CDR3 nucleotides: TGTGCCAGTAGTACCGGGACAGGGTCTGTCGGCACTGAAGCTTTCTTT.

This chain connects TRBV4-1 to TRBJ1-2; possible D gene TRBD1, 5 bases. The germline CDR1 and CDR2 sequences are MGHRA and YSYEKL. Deletions cut 0 bases from V and 4 bases from J, with 18 bases between. The CDR3 is 17 amino acids. The CDR3 reads CASSQDPKRGELYGYTF. CDR3 nucleotides: TGCGCCAGCAGCCAAGATCCGAAGAGGGGAGAACTCTATGGCTACACCTTC.

J is TRBJ2-2 and V is TRBV11-2, with a possible D match to TRBD2 (7 bases). The CDR3 totals 13 residues. Germline V gene data show CDR1 as SGHAT and CDR2 as FQNNGV. Trimming took 8 bases from V and 4 from J, leaving 11 bases between them. CDR3 DNA: TGTGCCAGCGGGGGGGCTAGCACCGGGGAGCTGTTTTTT. Protein product: CASGGASTGELFF.

The CDR3 DNA follows: TGTGCCAGCAGCGTTGGGACTAGGGATTCACCCCTCCACTTT. Its protein is CASSVGTRDSPLHF. V usage is TRBV3-1 (or the pseudogene TRBV3-2) and J usage is TRBJ1-6; a weak D match, TRBD1 (5 bases). Germline V gene sequence: CDR1 LGHDT, CDR2 YNNKEL (reference sequence). The CDR3 has 14 amino acids. Trimming left V 5 bases short and J 8 bases short, with 13 bases between.

The J gene is TRBJ1-5, the V gene TRBV18, with a tentative D call TRBD1 (5 bases). The germline V gene has CDR1 KGHSH and CDR2 LQKENI. The CDR3 contains 14 residues. V lost 2 bases to trimming and J lost 7 bases, with 12 bases between them. The CDR3, as DNA: TGTGCCAGCTCACCAGGGGCCTTGAGCCAGCCCCAGCATTTT. It is translated as CASSPGALSQPQHF.

The table lists this clone with a count of one. The CDR3 spells CASSLDPTGSGNTIYF. The CDR3 nucleotides are TGTGCCAGCAGCTTAGACCCCACAGGGTCAGGAAACACCATATATTTT. The rearrangement joins TRBV7-2 to TRBJ1-3; possibly TRBD1 for D (6 bases). The germline V gene encodes CDR1 SGHTA and CDR2 FQGNSA. The V end lost 1 base, the J end lost 4 bases, and 14 bases lay between the germline ends. The CDR3 consists of 16 residues.

This chain joins TRBV12-3 or TRBV12-4 and TRBJ1-5, with D unresolved. The CDR3 covers 11 residues. Trimming took off 1 base at V and 9 bases at J, with 4 bases between the two ends. The CDR3 region has the DNA TGTGCCAGCAGTTTAGGGGGGCCCCAGCATTTT. Translating it yields CASSLGGPQHF.

The chain is built from TRBV2 and TRBJ2-7; no clear D. V was trimmed by 8 bases and J by 7 bases, leaving 12 bases between them. Germline V gene sequence: CDR1 SNHLY, CDR2 FYNNEI. The CDR3 spans 11 residues. CDR3 sequence (DNA): TGTGCCAGCCGCGTGTTGGTGGAGCAGTACTTC. Translating gives CASRVLVEQYF.

The chain is built from TRBV7-2 and TRBJ2-7; D gene uncertain. The germline CDR1 and CDR2 sequences are SGHTA and FQGNSA. V was pared by 5 bases and J by 7 bases, with 15 bases between. This CDR3 is built from 13 residues. The CDR3 loop is CASSTEVAREQYF. CDR3 sequence (DNA): TGTGCCAGCAGCACTGAGGTTGCCCGGGAGCAGTACTTC.

The J gene is TRBJ2-5, the V gene TRBV10-3, with TRBD1 matching 10 bases. CDR1 is ENHRY and CDR2 is SYGVKD in the germline V gene. This CDR3 comprises 17 residues. With 2 bases clipped from V and 1 base from J, the junction kept 7 bases outside the gene matches. The CDR3 DNA follows: TGTGCCATCAGTGAGCGAGGGACAGGGGTCGGCCAAGAGACCCAGTACTTC. Translated, it gives CAISERGTGVGQETQYF.

The genes are TRBV9 and TRBJ2-5; 7 bases align to TRBD2. From germline, CDR1 is SGDLS and CDR2 YYNGEE. The CDR3 is 15 residues long. The trim removed 0 bases at V and 7 bases at J, leaving 9 bases unmatched. The CDR3 DNA sequence: TGTGCCAGCAGCGTAGCTACAGGCGGACTAGGGACCCAGTACTTC. Amino acids: CASSVATGGLGTQYF.

This clone occurred once. This chain uses TRBV11-3 with TRBJ2-7, with 10 nucleotides matching TRBD2. CDR1 SGHNT and CDR2 YENEEA come from the germline V gene. The CDR3 length is 14 residues. The V and J ends lost 3 bases and 7 bases, in that order; junction bases with no gene match: 6. DNA for the CDR3: TGTGCCAGCAGCTTGAGCGGGAGGGCCGGGGAGCAGTACTTC. This translates into CASSLSGRAGEQYF.

This clone has a handful of counts. This rearrangement joins TRBV6-1 to TRBJ1-6; D unresolved. Germline lookup yields CDR1 MNHNS and CDR2 SASEGT. The germline V and J ends were trimmed by 4 bases and 0 bases, with 13 bases remaining between them. The CDR3 has 17 amino acids. For the CDR3, the DNA is TGTGCCAGCAGTGCTCACTCGTCCCTCTCCTATAATTCACCCCTCCACTTT. Amino acids: CASSAHSSLSYNSPLHF.

The chain couples TRBV5-6 to TRBJ2-2; TRBD2 might be the D (6 bases). The V gene lost 3 bases and the J gene lost 1 base, with 7 bases spanning the gap. This CDR3 region has 14 residues. Germline assignment: CDR1 SGHDT and CDR2 YYEEEE. The CDR3 DNA reads TGTGCCAGCAGCTGGGGACTGAACACCGGGGAGCTGTTTTTT. Translating it yields CASSWGLNTGELFF.

This clone appeared a single time. The CDR3: CASRIETNQPQHF. The CDR3 DNA is TGTGCCAGCAGGATTGAAACGAATCAGCCCCAGCATTTT. The chain recombines TRBV6-5 with TRBJ1-5; D ambiguous. Germline loops: CDR1 MNHEY, CDR2 SVGAGI. CDR3 length equals 13 residues. V dropped 6 bases and J dropped 4 bases, with 10 bases sitting between them.

The genes are TRBV4-3 and TRBJ2-7; TRBD1 matches at 7 bases. CDR3 length equals 16 residues. Germline lookup yields CDR1 LGHNA and CDR2 YSLEER. With 0 bases clipped from V and 3 bases from J, the junction kept 8 bases outside the gene matches. The CDR3 nucleotides read TGCGCCAGCAGCCAAGAAAGGGACAGTCCGTTCTACGAGCAGTACTTC. Its protein product is CASSQERDSPFYEQYF.